A single sample is the source of the 28 T cell receptor beta chains below, sequenced in a study of a mutant IDH1 vaccine in newly diagnosed glioma. No antigen is known for these receptors. Time point reported: week 35, safety follow-up. In every dose of vaccine, 300 ug of mutant IDH1 20-mer peptide was given alongside topical imiquimod. Here immunoSEQ multiplex PCR was the method, and the copy in TCRdb shows in-frame clones only, minus some. Of about 32,000 clones listed, almost 80% are singletons. The sample in question was PBMCs, obtained from a glioma patient whose treatment included an IDH1 peptide vaccine. The receptors shown here come from a woman in her twenties or thirties with glioma. Some clones in this sample may be carry-over from other donors' samples.

The rearrangement uses TRBV5-1 and TRBJ2-7; D gene unclear. The CDR3 has 13 residues. The ends were cut back, 6 bases at V and 6 bases at J, with 16 bases in the middle. From germline, CDR1 is SGHRS and CDR2 YFSETQ. CDR3 in DNA: TGCGCCAGCACAAACCCTGGGGATCCCGAGCAGTACTTC. This gives the protein CASTNPGDPEQYF.

CDR3 loop: CASSEGQPVNEQFF. In DNA form, the CDR3 reads TGTGCCAGCAGCGAGGGACAGCCGGTTAATGAGCAGTTCTTC. The chain links TRBV6-6 to TRBJ2-1; 7 bases line up with TRBD1. J gave up 7 bases and V 6 bases, and 9 bases lay outside the gene matches. The CDR3 covers 14 residues. Per germline, CDR1 MNHNY and CDR2 SVGAGI (reference sequence).

This clone was observed a handful of times. The genes are TRBV28 and TRBJ1-1; D is unresolved. Trimming stripped 2 bases from V and 4 bases from J, with 14 bases between. Germline V gene data show CDR1 as MDHEN and CDR2 as SYDVKM. The CDR3 covers 15 residues. The CDR3, as DNA: TGTGCCAGCAGTTTACTCCAAACAGCCATCACTGAAGCTTTCTTT. This codes for CASSLLQTAITEAFF. The entire variable domain, with the rest obtained from reference TRBV28 and TRBJ1-1, is as follows: DVKVTQSSRYLVKRTGEKVFLECVQDMDHENMFWYRQDPGLGLRLIYFSYDVKMKEKGDIPEGYSVSREKKERFSLILESASTNQTSMYLCASSLLQTAITEAFFGQGTRLTVV.

There are a few counts of this clone. The V and J genes are TRBV10-2 and TRBJ1-5; perhaps TRBD1 as D (6 bases). This CDR3 spans 14 amino acids. The V end was cut by 4 bases, the J end by 5 bases, with 12 bases between. In germline, CDR1 is WSHSY, CDR2 SAAADI. The CDR3 coding sequence is TGCGCCAGCAGTGTTACAGGGAGGGATCAGCCCCAGCATTTT. Translating it yields CASSVTGRDQPQHF.

The chain has TRBV14 and TRBJ1-4, with 7 positions matching TRBD1. The CDR3 totals 15 residues. With 1 base clipped from V and 8 bases from J, the junction kept 7 bases outside the gene matches. Germline values: CDR1 SGHDN, CDR2 FVKESK. The CDR3 reads CASSQVPGQKEKLFF. Written as DNA, the CDR3 is TGTGCCAGCAGCCAAGTACCGGGACAGAAAGAAAAACTGTTTTTT.

The chain is built from TRBV11-1 and TRBJ1-1; a possible D gene is TRBD1 (6 bases). The CDR3 is 14 residues long. Germline CDR1 is SGHAT and CDR2 is FQDESV (reference sequence). The V gene lost 1 base and the J gene lost 3 bases, with 9 bases spanning the gap. The CDR3 loop is CASSLVRGDTEAFF. CDR3 nucleotide sequence: TGTGCCAGCAGCTTAGTCAGGGGCGACACTGAAGCTTTCTTT.

The chain recombines TRBV6-1 with TRBJ2-4; the D call may be TRBD1 or TRBD2 (5 bases each). The CDR3 runs 16 residues. With 3 bases removed from V and 0 bases from J, the gap between germline ends came to 12 bases. Germline V gene lookup returns CDR1 MNHNS and CDR2 SASEGT. The CDR3 sequence: CASSEGVRLAKNIQYF. CDR3 bases: TGTGCCAGCAGTGAGGGGGTTAGGCTAGCCAAAAACATTCAGTACTTC.

The V and J genes are TRBV2 and TRBJ1-5, with a weak D call TRBD1 (6 bases). CDR1 is SNHLY and CDR2 is FYNNEI in the germline V gene. Between the trimmed V and J ends, which lost 5 bases and 5 bases, there was a span of 10 bases. CDR3 length: 13 residues. CDR3 loop: CASSLDRDQPQHF. For the CDR3, the DNA is TGTGCCAGCAGTTTGGACAGAGATCAGCCCCAGCATTTT. The full variable domain, with the rest looked up from reference TRBV2 and TRBJ1-5, is EPEVTQTPSHQVTQMGQEVILRCVPISNHLYFYWYRQILGQKVEFLVSFYNNEISEKSEIFDDQFSVERPDGSNFTLKIRSTKLEDSAMYFCASSLDRDQPQHFGDGTRLSIL.

J is TRBJ2-7 and V is TRBV6-1, with unresolved D. The CDR3 runs 14 residues. The V gene's germline CDR1 is MNHNS and CDR2 SASEGT. Trimming shortened V by 0 bases and J by 4 bases, and 10 bases separated the two germline ends. The CDR3 spells CASSEAGWGYEQYF. The CDR3 DNA sequence: TGTGCCAGCAGTGAAGCGGGTTGGGGTTACGAGCAGTACTTC.

The rearrangement uses TRBV10-3 and TRBJ1-1; 8 positions match TRBD1. V gave up 3 bases and J gave up 1 base; unmatched junction bases: 7. CDR1 is ENHRY and CDR2 is SYGVKD in the germline V gene. The CDR3 consists of 16 residues. CDR3 bases: TGTGCCATCAGTGACCCGACAGGGGATGGGAACACTGAAGCTTTCTTT. It is translated as CAISDPTGDGNTEAFF.

The table lists this clone with a few counts. J is TRBJ1-1 and V is TRBV11-2, with 10 bases aligning to TRBD1. Germline-derived CDR1 and CDR2 are SGHAT and FQNNGV. There are 15 residues in the CDR3. Trimming at V came to 4 bases and at J to 11 bases, leaving 13 bases not matched to a gene. CDR3 region: CASSSTTGGRSEAFF. As DNA, the CDR3 is TGTGCCAGCAGCTCAACGACAGGGGGCCGATCCGAGGCTTTCTTT.

This clone has only one observation. The genes are TRBV30 and TRBJ2-1, with D maybe TRBD1 (6 bases). The CDR3 consists of 13 residues. The V end lost 0 bases, the J end lost 10 bases, and 13 bases lay between the germline ends. Germline CDR1 and CDR2: GTSNPN and SVGIG (reference sequence). CDR3 nucleotide sequence: TGTGCCTGGAGTGTACGGGTGGACAGAGAGCAGTTCTTC. Protein sequence: CAWSVRVDREQFF.

This rearrangement joins TRBV19 to TRBJ1-2; D not resolved. V was trimmed by 4 bases and J by 5 bases, leaving 20 bases between them. Germline V CDR1 and CDR2: LNHDA, SQIVND (reference sequence). The CDR3 has 16 amino acids. CDR3 sequence reads: CASSNIGRADLYGYTF. As DNA, the CDR3 is TGTGCCAGTAGTAATATCGGACGCGCGGACTTATATGGCTACACCTTC.

This clone was seen once. The rearrangement links TRBV19 to TRBJ2-2, with D possibly being TRBD2 (7 bases). The length of the CDR3 is 14 residues. The germline V gene encodes CDR1 LNHDA and CDR2 SQIVND (reference sequence). Trimming took off 8 bases at V and 5 bases at J, with 15 bases between the two ends. As DNA, the CDR3 is TGTGCCAGTTGTTTAGGGAGGGGGACCGGGGAGCTGTTTTTT. This encodes CASCLGRGTGELFF. Looking up the rest from reference TRBV19 and TRBJ2-2 gives the full variable domain: DGGITQSPKYLFRKEGQNVTLSCEQNLNHDAMYWYRQDPGQGLRLIYYSQIVNDFQKGDIAEGYSVSREKKESFPLTVTSAQKNPTAFYLCASCLGRGTGELFFGEGSRLTVL.

The rearrangement joins TRBV29-1 to TRBJ2-1; 16 positions agree with TRBD2. Unmatched junction bases numbered 18, after V lost 2 bases and J lost 8 bases. This CDR3 comprises 20 residues. Germline CDR1 is SQVTM and CDR2 is ANQGSEA. In nucleotides, the CDR3 is TGCAGCGTTGAACGGGGCAAACGCCCGGGACTAGCGGGAGGGCCTTATGAGCAGTTCTTC. It encodes CSVERGKRPGLAGGPYEQFF.

The rearrangement links TRBV7-9 to TRBJ1-1; 8 nucleotides agree with TRBD1. The germline CDR1 and CDR2 sequences are SEHNR and FQNEAQ (reference sequence). The V and J ends lost 6 bases and 3 bases, in that order; junction bases with no gene match: 9. This CDR3 is built from 15 residues. The CDR3, as DNA: TGTGCCAGCAGATACATAACAGGGGGTTACACTGAAGCTTTCTTT. Its protein product is CASRYITGGYTEAFF. The entire variable domain, with the rest obtained from reference TRBV7-9 and TRBJ1-1, is as follows: DTGVSQNPRHKITKRGQNVTFRCDPISEHNRLYWYRQTLGQGPEFLTYFQNEAQLEKSRLLSDRFSAERPKGSFSTLEIQRTEQGDSAMYLCASRYITGGYTEAFFGQGTRLTVV.

The chain couples TRBV6-6 to TRBJ2-1; no definite D call. This CDR3 comprises 15 residues. Trimming stripped 7 bases from V and 8 bases from J, with 21 bases between. Germline assignment: CDR1 MNHNY and CDR2 SVGAGI (reference sequence). Written as DNA, the CDR3 is TGTGCCAGCATAGATGCGGAGTCGTGGTCAGATGAGCAGTTCTTC. Translated: CASIDAESWSDEQFF.

This clone was detected only once. This same CDR3 is encoded by further DNA sequences in the sample. This chain uses TRBV6-5 with TRBJ1-2; D call uncertain. Germline V gives CDR1 MNHEY, CDR2 SVGAGI. This CDR3 is 12 amino acids long. The ends were cut back, 0 bases at V and 8 bases at J, with 7 bases in the middle. In nucleotides, the CDR3 is TGTGCCAGCAGTTACTCGACGGGGGGCTACACCTTC. Its protein product is CASSYSTGGYTF.

The chain links TRBV7-2 to TRBJ2-5, with 7 bases fitting TRBD2. This CDR3 spans 15 amino acids. Per the germline V gene, CDR1 is SGHTA and CDR2 is FQGNSA. With V trimmed by 7 bases and J by 4 bases, 12 bases remained unmatched. The CDR3 coding sequence is TGTGCCAGCATCCTAGAGGTTCCGGGGGGAGAGACCCAGTACTTC. It yields the protein CASILEVPGGETQYF.

The chain joins TRBV30 to TRBJ1-3; possible D gene TRBD1, 5 bases. The CDR3 spans 13 residues. Deletions cut 3 bases from V and 4 bases from J, with 10 bases between. Germline V gives CDR1 GTSNPN, CDR2 SVGIG (reference sequence). CDR3 residues: CAWRRDPGNTIYF. The CDR3 nucleotides read TGTGCCTGGAGGAGGGACCCAGGAAACACCATATATTTT.

V usage is TRBV5-6 and J usage is TRBJ1-2; a weak D match, TRBD1 (6 bases). Trimming left V 0 bases short and J 4 bases short, with 10 bases between. CDR1 and CDR2 (germline): SGHDT, YYEEEE. CDR3 length equals 14 residues. The CDR3: CASSLVGQIYGYTF. CDR3 nucleotides: TGTGCCAGCAGCTTGGTTGGACAGATCTATGGCTACACCTTC.

This clone was seen once. The chain has TRBV5-6 and TRBJ1-2, with TRBD1 matching over 7 bases. The CDR3 is 14 residues long. J gave up 4 bases and V 4 bases, and 7 bases lay outside the gene matches. Germline V gene lookup returns CDR1 SGHDT and CDR2 YYEEEE. The CDR3 region has the DNA TGTGCCAGCAGCGCAGGGGGTTCCAGCTATGGCTACACCTTC. Encoded protein: CASSAGGSSYGYTF. Combining the CDR3 with reference TRBV5-6 and TRBJ1-2 gives the whole variable domain DAGVTQSPTHLIKTRGQQVTLRCSPKSGHDTVSWYQQALGQGPQFIFQYYEEEERQRGNFPDRFSGHQFPNYSSELNVNALLLGDSALYLCASSAGGSSYGYTFGSGTRLTVV.

CDR3 sequence: CAITASDYSTDTQYF. The CDR3 region has the DNA TGTGCCATTACGGCTTCGGACTATTCGACAGATACGCAGTATTTT. This sequence joins TRBV6-1 and TRBJ2-3, with D possibly TRBD2 on 6 matching bases. V was pared by 10 bases and J by 3 bases, with 20 bases between. The germline CDR1 and CDR2 sequences are MNHNS and SASEGT. This CDR3 region has 15 residues.

The gene calls are TRBV5-1 and TRBJ2-7; TRBD2 aligns across 13 bases. From germline, CDR1 is SGHRS and CDR2 YFSETQ. J was trimmed by 6 bases and V by 4 bases; bases with no gene match: 4. This CDR3 is 14 amino acids long. The CDR3 protein is CASSQRTSGSEQYF. DNA for the CDR3: TGCGCCAGCAGCCAGCGGACTAGCGGGAGCGAGCAGTACTTC.

The rearrangement uses TRBV5-8 and TRBJ2-3; TRBD2 aligns across 7 bases. CDR3 length: 14 amino acids. After removal of 4 bases from V and 6 bases from J, the junction contained 8 bases not matched to a gene. Looked up from germline, CDR1 is SGHTS and CDR2 is YDEGEE. The CDR3 nucleotides read TGTGCCAGCAGCCGATCAGCGGGATTGGATACGCAGTATTTT. This gives the protein CASSRSAGLDTQYF.

V gene TRBV7-2 combines with J gene TRBJ2-7; 11 nucleotides line up with TRBD2. From germline, CDR1 is SGHTA and CDR2 FQGNSA. The CDR3 has 14 residues. Germline trimming cut 5 bases from V and 7 bases from J; bases unmatched to any gene: 7. The CDR3 protein is CASSRGLAVGEQYF. The CDR3 nucleotides are TGTGCCAGCAGCCGGGGACTAGCGGTGGGGGAGCAGTACTTC.

The CDR3 here is CASSYGTGAGNYGYTF. The CDR3, as DNA: TGTGCCAGCAGTTACGGTACAGGGGCCGGGAACTATGGCTACACCTTC. V is TRBV6-5 and J is TRBJ1-2; 7 bases fit TRBD1. Unmatched junction bases numbered 8, after V lost 2 bases and J lost 2 bases. CDR3 length equals 16 residues. Looked up from germline, CDR1 is MNHEY and CDR2 is SVGAGI.

The chain has TRBV6-6 and TRBJ2-7; unclear D gene. The CDR3 totals 11 residues. Trimming pared 4 bases from V and 2 bases from J, leaving 3 bases between. Germline CDR1 MNHNY, CDR2 SVGAGI (reference sequence). The CDR3 reads CASSSTYEQYF. Here the CDR3 DNA reads TGTGCCAGCAGTTCAACCTACGAGCAGTACTTC.